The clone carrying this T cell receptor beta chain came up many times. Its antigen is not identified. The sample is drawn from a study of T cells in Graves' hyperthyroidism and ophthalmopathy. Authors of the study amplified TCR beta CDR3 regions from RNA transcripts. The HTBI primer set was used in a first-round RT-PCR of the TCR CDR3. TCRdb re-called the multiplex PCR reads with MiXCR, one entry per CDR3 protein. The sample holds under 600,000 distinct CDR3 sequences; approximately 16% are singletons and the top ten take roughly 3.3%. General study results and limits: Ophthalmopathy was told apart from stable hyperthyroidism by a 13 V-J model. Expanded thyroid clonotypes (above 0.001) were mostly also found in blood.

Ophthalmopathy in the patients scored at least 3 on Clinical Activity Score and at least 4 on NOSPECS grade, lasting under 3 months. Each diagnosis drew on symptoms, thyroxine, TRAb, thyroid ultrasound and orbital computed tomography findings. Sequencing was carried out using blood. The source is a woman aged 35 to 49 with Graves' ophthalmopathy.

The CDR3 region is CASSRNLGTGYEQYF. In DNA, the CDR3 is TGTGCCAGCTCACGAAACCTCGGGACAGGGTACGAGCAGTACTTC. This sequence joins TRBV18 and TRBJ2-7, with 9 bases matching TRBD1. The CDR3 has 15 amino acids. Germline trimming cut 4 bases from V and 4 bases from J; bases unmatched to any gene: 8. Germline CDR1 reads KGHSH; CDR2 reads LQKENI.